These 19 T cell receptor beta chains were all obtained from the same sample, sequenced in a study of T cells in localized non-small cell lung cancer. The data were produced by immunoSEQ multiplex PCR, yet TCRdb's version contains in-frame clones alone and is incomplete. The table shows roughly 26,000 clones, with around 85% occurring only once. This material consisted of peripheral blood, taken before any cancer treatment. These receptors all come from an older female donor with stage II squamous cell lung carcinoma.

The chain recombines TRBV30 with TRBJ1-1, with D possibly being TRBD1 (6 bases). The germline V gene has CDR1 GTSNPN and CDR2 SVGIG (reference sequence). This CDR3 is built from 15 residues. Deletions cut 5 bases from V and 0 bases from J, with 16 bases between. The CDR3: CAWDIDRWLNTEAFF. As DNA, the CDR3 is TGTGCCTGGGACATCGACAGGTGGTTGAACACTGAAGCTTTCTTT.

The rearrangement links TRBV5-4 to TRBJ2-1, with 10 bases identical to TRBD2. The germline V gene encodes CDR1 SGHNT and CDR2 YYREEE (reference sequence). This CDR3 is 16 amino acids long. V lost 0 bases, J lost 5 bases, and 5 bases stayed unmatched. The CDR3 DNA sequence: TGTGCCAGCAGCTTGGGGCTAGCGGGAGTTGACAATGAGCAGTTCTTC. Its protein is CASSLGLAGVDNEQFF.

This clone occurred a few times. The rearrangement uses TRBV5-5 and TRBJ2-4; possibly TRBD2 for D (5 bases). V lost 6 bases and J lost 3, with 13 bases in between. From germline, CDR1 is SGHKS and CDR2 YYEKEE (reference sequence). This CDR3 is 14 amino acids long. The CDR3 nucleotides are TGTGCCAGCAACCAGGAGGCAGGCAAAAACATTCAGTACTTC. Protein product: CASNQEAGKNIQYF.

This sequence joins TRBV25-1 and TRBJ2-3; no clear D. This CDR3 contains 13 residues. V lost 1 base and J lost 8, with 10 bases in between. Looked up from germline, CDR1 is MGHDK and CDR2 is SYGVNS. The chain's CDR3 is CASSESVSRTQYF. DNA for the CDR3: TGTGCCAGCAGTGAATCGGTCTCGCGTACGCAGTATTTT.

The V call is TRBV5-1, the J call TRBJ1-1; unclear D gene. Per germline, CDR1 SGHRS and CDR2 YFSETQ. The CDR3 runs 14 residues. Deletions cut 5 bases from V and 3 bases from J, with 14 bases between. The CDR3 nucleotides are TGCGCCAGCAGTCCTGGGGTAGCGGACACTGAAGCTTTCTTT. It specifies CASSPGVADTEAFF.

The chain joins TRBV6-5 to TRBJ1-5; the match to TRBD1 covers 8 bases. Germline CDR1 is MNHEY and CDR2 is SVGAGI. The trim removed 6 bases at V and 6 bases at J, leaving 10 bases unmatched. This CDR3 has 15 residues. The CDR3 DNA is TGTGCCAGCAGACCTACAGGGGGGCCGGGTCAGCCCCAGCATTTT. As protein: CASRPTGGPGQPQHF.

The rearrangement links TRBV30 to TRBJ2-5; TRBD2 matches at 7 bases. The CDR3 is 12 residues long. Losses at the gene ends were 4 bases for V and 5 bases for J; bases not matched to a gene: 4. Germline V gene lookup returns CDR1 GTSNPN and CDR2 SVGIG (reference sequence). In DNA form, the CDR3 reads TGTGCCTGGACTGTGGGGGGGGAGACCCAGTACTTC. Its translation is CAWTVGGETQYF. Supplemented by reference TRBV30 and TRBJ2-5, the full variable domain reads SQTIHQWPATLVQPVGSPLSLECTVEGTSNPNLYWYRQAAGRGLQLLFYSVGIGQISSEVPQNLSASRPQDRQFILSSKKLLLSDSGFYLCAWTVGGETQYFGPGTRLLVL.

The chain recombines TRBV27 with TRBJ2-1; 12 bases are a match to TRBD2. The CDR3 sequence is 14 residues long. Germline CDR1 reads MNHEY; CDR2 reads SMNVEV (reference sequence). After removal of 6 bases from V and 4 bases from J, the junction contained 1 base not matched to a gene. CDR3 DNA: TGTGCCAGCAGCCTAGCGGGAGGGTACAATGAGCAGTTCTTC. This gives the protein CASSLAGGYNEQFF.

CDR3 bases: TGTGCCAGCTTGACAGGGGGCAACACCGGGGAGCTGTTTTTT. This encodes CASLTGGNTGELFF. The V gene is TRBV28, the J gene TRBJ2-2, with 10 bases matching TRBD1. Trimming took 8 bases from V and 2 from J; bases not matched to a gene: 2. CDR1 is MDHEN, CDR2 SYDVKM, per germline. This CDR3 has 14 amino acids.

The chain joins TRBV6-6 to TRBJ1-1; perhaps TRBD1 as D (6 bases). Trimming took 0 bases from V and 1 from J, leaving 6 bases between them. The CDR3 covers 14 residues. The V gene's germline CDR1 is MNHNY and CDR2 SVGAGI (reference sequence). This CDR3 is CASSYSGGNTEAFF. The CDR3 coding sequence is TGTGCCAGCAGTTACTCAGGGGGGAACACTGAAGCTTTCTTT.

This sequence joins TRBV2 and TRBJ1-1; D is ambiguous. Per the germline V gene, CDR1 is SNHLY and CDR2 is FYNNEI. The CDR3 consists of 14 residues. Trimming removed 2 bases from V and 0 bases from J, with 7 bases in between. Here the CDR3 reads CASSERRMNTEAFF. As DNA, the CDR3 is TGTGCCAGCAGTGAAAGACGGATGAACACTGAAGCTTTCTTT. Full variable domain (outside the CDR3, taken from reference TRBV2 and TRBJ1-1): EPEVTQTPSHQVTQMGQEVILRCVPISNHLYFYWYRQILGQKVEFLVSFYNNEISEKSEIFDDQFSVERPDGSNFTLKIRSTKLEDSAMYFCASSERRMNTEAFFGQGTRLTVV.

CDR3 nucleotide sequence: TGTGCCAGCAGCTTAGAACCGGCTTACGAGCAGTACTTC. Translation: CASSLEPAYEQYF. The chain carries TRBV7-9 and TRBJ2-7; D is uncertain. V lost 1 base to trimming and J lost 4 bases, with 8 bases between them. The length of the CDR3 is 13 residues. Germline V gene data show CDR1 as SEHNR and CDR2 as FQNEAQ (reference sequence). The full variable domain, in which reference TRBV7-9 and TRBJ2-7 provide the parts outside the CDR3, is DTGVSQNPRHKITKRGQNVTFRCDPISEHNRLYWYRQTLGQGPEFLTYFQNEAQLEKSRLLSDRFSAERPKGSFSTLEIQRTEQGDSAMYLCASSLEPAYEQYFGPGTRLTVT.

The CDR3: CASSESGYEQYF. In DNA form, the CDR3 reads TGTGCCAGCAGTGAGAGCGGCTACGAGCAGTACTTC. This chain joins TRBV6-1 and TRBJ2-7, with TRBD2 as a possible D gene (5 bases). V dropped 3 bases and J dropped 3 bases, with 6 bases sitting between them. The CDR3 runs to 12 residues. The germline CDR1 and CDR2 sequences are MNHNS and SASEGT.

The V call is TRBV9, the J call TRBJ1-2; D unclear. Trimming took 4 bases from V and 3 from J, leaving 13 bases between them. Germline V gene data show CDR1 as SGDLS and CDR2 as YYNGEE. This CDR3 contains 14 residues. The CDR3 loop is CASSRGLVDYGYTF. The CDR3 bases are TGTGCCAGCAGCCGAGGATTGGTGGACTATGGCTACACCTTC.

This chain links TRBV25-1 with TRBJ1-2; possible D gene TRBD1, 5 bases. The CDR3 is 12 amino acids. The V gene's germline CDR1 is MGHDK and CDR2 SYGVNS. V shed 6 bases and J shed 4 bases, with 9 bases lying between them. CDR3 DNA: TGTGCCAGCAGGGGGGAGGGCTATGGCTACACCTTC. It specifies CASRGEGYGYTF.

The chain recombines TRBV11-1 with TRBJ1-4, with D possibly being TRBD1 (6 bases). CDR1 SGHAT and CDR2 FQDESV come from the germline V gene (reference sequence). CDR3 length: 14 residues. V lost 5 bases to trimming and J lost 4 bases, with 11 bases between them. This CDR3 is CASSLGQNNEKLFF. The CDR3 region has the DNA TGTGCCAGCAGCCTTGGACAGAATAATGAAAAACTGTTTTTT.

The CDR3: CASSVGGDTQYF. The CDR3 nucleotides read TGTGCCAGCAGCGTCGGAGGAGATACGCAGTATTTT. The chain links TRBV7-2 to TRBJ2-3; D is perhaps TRBD2 (5 bases). With 5 bases removed from V and 5 bases from J, the gap between germline ends came to 8 bases. From germline, CDR1 is SGHTA and CDR2 FQGNSA. CDR3 length equals 12 residues.

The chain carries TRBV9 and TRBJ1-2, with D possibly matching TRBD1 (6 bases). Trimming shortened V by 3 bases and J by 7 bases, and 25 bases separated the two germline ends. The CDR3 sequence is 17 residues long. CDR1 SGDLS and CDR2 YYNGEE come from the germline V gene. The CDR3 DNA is TGTGCCAGCAGCGGTGGAGGGGGGAGACAGACGACCGTTGGCTACACCTTC. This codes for CASSGGGGRQTTVGYTF.

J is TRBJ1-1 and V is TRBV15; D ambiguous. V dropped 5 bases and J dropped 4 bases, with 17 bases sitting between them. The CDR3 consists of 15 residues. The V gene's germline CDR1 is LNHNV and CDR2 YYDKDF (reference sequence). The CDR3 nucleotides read TGTGCCACCAGCTCCCAAGCCGGGATTGGCACTGAAGCTTTCTTT. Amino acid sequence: CATSSQAGIGTEAFF. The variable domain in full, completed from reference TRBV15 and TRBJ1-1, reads DAMVIQNPRYQVTQFGKPVTLSCSQTLNHNVMYWYQQKSSQAPKLLFHYYDKDFNNEADTPDNFQSRRPNTSFCFLDIRSPGLGDTAMYLCATSSQAGIGTEAFFGQGTRLTVV.